The sequence of this T cell receptor (beta chain) was determined in a study of blood T cell repertoires in COVID-19. Across the study: Nucleic acid was either cDNA or gDNA, and it came from T cells, B-cell-depleted T cells, or PBMCs.

This clone was picked up one time. CDR1 is MNHNY, CDR2 SVGAGI, per germline (reference sequence). Trimming pared 0 bases from V and 1 base from J, leaving 6 bases between. This CDR3 has 14 amino acids. This table comes from immunoSEQ multiplex PCR, and its TCRdb copy is limited to in-frame clones, with some not included. The data contain fewer than 55,000 clones, 81% of them singletons. The sequencing input was peripheral blood. The rearrangement joins TRBV6-6 to TRBJ2-5, with a possible D match to TRBD2 (5 bases). This TCR was recovered from a woman of 80 years or more with COVID-19, enrolled during active disease. The DNA for the CDR3 is TGTGCCAGCAGTTACTCCGAGGGCCAAGAGACCCAGTACTTC. Translated, it gives CASSYSEGQETQYF.